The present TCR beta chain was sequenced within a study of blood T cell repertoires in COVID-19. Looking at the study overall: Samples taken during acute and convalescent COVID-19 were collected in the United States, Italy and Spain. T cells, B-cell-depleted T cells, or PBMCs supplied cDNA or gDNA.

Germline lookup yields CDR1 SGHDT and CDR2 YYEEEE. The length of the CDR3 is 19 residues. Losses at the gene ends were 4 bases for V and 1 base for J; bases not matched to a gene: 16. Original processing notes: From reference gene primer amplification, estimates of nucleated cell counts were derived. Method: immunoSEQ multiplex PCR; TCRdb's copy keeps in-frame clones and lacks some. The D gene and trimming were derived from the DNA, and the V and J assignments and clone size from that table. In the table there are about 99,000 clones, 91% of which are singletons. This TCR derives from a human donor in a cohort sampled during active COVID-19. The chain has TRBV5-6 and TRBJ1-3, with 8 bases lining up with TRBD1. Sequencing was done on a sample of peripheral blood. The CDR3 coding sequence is TGTGCCAGCAGCCACACAGGGGGACTTACGAATGGGTCTGGAAACACCATATATTTT. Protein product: CASSHTGGLTNGSGNTIYF. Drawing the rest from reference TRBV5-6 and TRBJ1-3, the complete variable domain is DAGVTQSPTHLIKTRGQQVTLRCSPKSGHDTVSWYQQALGQGPQFIFQYYEEEERQRGNFPDRFSGHQFPNYSSELNVNALLLGDSALYLCASSHTGGLTNGSGNTIYFGEGSWLTVV.